A selection of T cell receptor beta chains follows, all from one sample in a study of early T cells in non-severe SARS-CoV-2 infection. MiXCR, applied by TCRdb to the 5' RACE reads, yields one record per CDR3 protein. The data contain nearly 55,000 distinct CDR3 sequences, about 7.7% of them singletons. The sequenced sample was whole blood, obtained at baseline. These receptors came from an adult who was a healthcare worker with PCR-confirmed SARS-CoV-2 infection or an uninfected control (not recorded which). Both conserved end residues are part of each CDR3. A D gene is named only where the DNA matches it firmly. A row's size may be missing; if present it is once, few, many or a size class.

j_call,v_call,d_call,clone_size,cdr3_length,cdr3_nt,cdr3_aa
TRBJ2-1,TRBV19,TRBD2,many,16,TGTGCCAGTAAAGGCGAAGCGGGAGGGCCGAGGAATGAGCAGTTCTTC,CASKGEAGGPRNEQFF
TRBJ2-3,TRBV6-1,TRBD2,few,21,TGTGCCAGCAGTGAAGCCCCCTCCGGAGCGGGAGTTGTAATTGTCACAGATACGCAGTATTTT,CASSEAPSGAGVVIVTDTQYF
TRBJ1-1,TRBV12-3/TRBV12-4,TRBD1,many,18,TGTGCCAGCAGTTCACGGCAGGGTTTTACCCCAGGGGGGACTGAAGCTTTCTTT,CASSSRQGFTPGGTEAFF
TRBJ1-1,TRBV20-1,.,many,11,TGCAGTGCTACCGTGAACACTGAAGCTTTCTTT,CSATVNTEAFF
TRBJ1-1,TRBV7-9,.,many,14,TGTGCCAGCAGCGTGCCGGGAGCAGACACTGAAGCTTTCTTT,CASSVPGADTEAFF
TRBJ1-1,TRBV29-1,.,few,14,TGCAGCGTTGAACCCCAAGGAGGGGCGACTGAAGCTTTCTTT,CSVEPQGGATEAFF
TRBJ2-7,TRBV4-2,TRBD1,few,18,TGTGCCAGCAGCCAGAATGTCAGGGGGCTTATACAAACCCACGAGCAGTACTTC,CASSQNVRGLIQTHEQYF
TRBJ2-5,TRBV3-1,.,.,12,TGTGCCAGCAGCGGACTTCGGGAGACCCAGTACTTC,CASSGLRETQYF
TRBJ2-3,TRBV18,TRBD2,few,17,TGTGCCAGCTCACCACAGGGACTAGCGGGAAAGACAGATACGCAGTATTTT,CASSPQGLAGKTDTQYF
TRBJ2-1,TRBV7-9,TRBD2,many,21,TGTGCCAGCAGCGGAAGGGAAACTAGCGGGAGCCTTTCGAGCTCCTACAATGAGCAGTTCTTC,CASSGRETSGSLSSSYNEQFF
TRBJ2-7,TRBV7-2,.,few,14,TGTGCCAGCACCCGCAGCGGACAACGCTACGAGCAGTACTTC,CASTRSGQRYEQYF
TRBJ2-2,TRBV2,TRBD2,many,16,TGTGCCAGCAGTAATGAGCGGGAGGGAAACACCGGGGAGCTGTTTTTT,CASSNEREGNTGELFF
TRBJ1-5,TRBV19,TRBD1,many,15,TGTGCCAGTATCCAGGGGGGCGGGAGCAATCAGCCCCAGCATTTT,CASIQGGGSNQPQHF